Shown below are 25 T cell receptor beta chains from a single sample sequenced in a study of blood T cell repertoires in COVID-19. Clones were sequenced by immunoSEQ multiplex PCR, and TCRdb holds only the in-frame ones, with some missing. The sample has 65,000 to 75,000 clones, approximately 82% seen once. The sample comprised peripheral blood. Every receptor here comes from a woman of 80 years or more with acute or convalescent COVID-19.

In DNA form, the CDR3 reads TGCAGCGTCTCCGACAGGGCTGAAGCTTTCTTT. It yields the protein CSVSDRAEAFF. This chain links TRBV29-1 with TRBJ1-1, with 7 bases that match TRBD1. Germline V lookup: CDR1 SQVTM, CDR2 ANQGSEA. The length of the CDR3 is 11 residues. The V gene end was trimmed by 6 bases and the J gene end by 6 bases; junction bases not matched to a gene: 4.

The genes are TRBV3-1 (or the pseudogene TRBV3-2) and TRBJ2-1; D not resolved. The germline V gene has CDR1 LGHDT and CDR2 YNNKEL (reference sequence). The CDR3 is made up of 12 amino acids. V shed 2 bases and J shed 9 bases, with 8 bases lying between them. The CDR3 here is CASSQLYLEQFF. In DNA, the CDR3 is TGTGCCAGCAGCCAACTCTATCTTGAGCAGTTCTTC.

The V and J genes are TRBV5-8 and TRBJ1-1, with a tentative D call TRBD1 (6 bases). Between the trimmed V and J ends, which lost 7 bases and 5 bases, there was a span of 12 bases. Germline lookup yields CDR1 SGHTS and CDR2 YDEGEE. The CDR3 extends over 12 amino acids. The CDR3 here is CASGTGWTEAFF. CDR3 sequence (DNA): TGTGCCAGCGGTACAGGGTGGACTGAAGCTTTCTTT.

In nucleotides, the CDR3 is TGTGCCTGGAGTGTTCTTGCGGGGGGGGTTGCCAAAAACATTCAGTACTTC. Translated: CAWSVLAGGVAKNIQYF. The chain carries TRBV30 and TRBJ2-4, with 9 bases matching TRBD2. CDR1 is GTSNPN and CDR2 is SVGIG in the germline V gene (reference sequence). This CDR3 comprises 17 residues. The trim removed 0 bases at V and 1 base at J, leaving 7 bases unmatched. Full variable domain (outside the CDR3, taken from reference TRBV30 and TRBJ2-4): SQTIHQWPATLVQPVGSPLSLECTVEGTSNPNLYWYRQAAGRGLQLLFYSVGIGQISSEVPQNLSASRPQDRQFILSSKKLLLSDSGFYLCAWSVLAGGVAKNIQYFGAGTRLSVL.

On this clone: Within the sample, other DNA sequences also encode this same CDR3. The chain recombines TRBV5-1 with TRBJ1-1; tentative D call: TRBD1 (6 bases). CDR1 is SGHRS, CDR2 YFSETQ, per germline. Trimming pared 4 bases from V and 0 bases from J, leaving 22 bases between. This CDR3 spans 18 amino acids. The DNA for the CDR3 is TGCGCCAGCAGCCGCCTAGGGGGGGGGCCCAGGGTGAACACTGAAGCTTTCTTT. Protein sequence: CASSRLGGGPRVNTEAFF.

The chain employs TRBV6-5 and TRBJ2-7; 8 nucleotides agree with TRBD2. V lost 6 bases and J lost 5; bases outside the gene matches: 9. CDR3 size: 14 residues. Germline lookup yields CDR1 MNHEY and CDR2 SVGAGI. This CDR3 is CASRFAGGGNEQYF. The CDR3, as DNA: TGTGCCAGCAGGTTTGCGGGGGGTGGCAACGAGCAGTACTTC.

V usage is TRBV3-1 (or the pseudogene TRBV3-2) and J usage is TRBJ1-2; D remains unclear. CDR3 length: 14 amino acids. Trimming removed 0 bases at V and 4 bases at J, with 9 bases between. In germline, CDR1 is LGHDT, CDR2 YNNKEL (reference sequence). As DNA, the CDR3 is TGTGCCAGCAGCCAAGATACAGAAATCTATGGCTACACCTTC. Translated: CASSQDTEIYGYTF.

This clone was detected once. V and J are TRBV7-5 and TRBJ2-1; the table gives TRBD1 as D, unverified against the DNA. TRBV7-5 is a known pseudogene. CDR3 length equals 15 residues. The CDR3 sequence: CARSLERTGHNEQFF. CDR3 DNA sequence: TGTGCCAGAAGCTTAGAAAGGACAGGGCATAATGAGCAGTTCTTC.

The V call is TRBV30, the J call TRBJ2-5; 7 bases map to TRBD2. This CDR3 has 15 amino acids. CDR1 and CDR2 (germline): GTSNPN, SVGIG (reference sequence). The trim removed 2 bases at V and 5 bases at J, leaving 11 bases unmatched. The CDR3 loop reads CAWSPRGLLLETQYF. CDR3 in DNA: TGTGCCTGGAGTCCGCGGGGACTATTGTTGGAGACCCAGTACTTC.

V gene TRBV6-6 combines with J gene TRBJ2-5; TRBD2 aligns across 8 bases. Germline V gene sequence: CDR1 MNHNY, CDR2 SVGAGI (reference sequence). The CDR3 sequence is 15 residues long. V dropped 6 bases and J dropped 2; count of bases not matched to a gene: 8. This CDR3 reads CASSSSSGGQETQYF. DNA for the CDR3: TGTGCCAGCAGCTCCTCAAGCGGGGGACAAGAGACCCAGTACTTC.

This sequence joins TRBV4-1 and TRBJ2-1, with 9 positions matching TRBD2. Trimming at V came to 3 bases and at J to 16 bases, leaving 10 bases not matched to a gene. The V gene's germline CDR1 is MGHRA and CDR2 YSYEKL. The CDR3 has 13 residues. The CDR3 loop reads CASSHNSGTSLFF. CDR3 DNA: TGCGCCAGCAGCCACAATTCCGGGACTAGCTTATTCTTC.

The sample holds one count of this clone. The V call is TRBV19, the J call TRBJ1-2, with 9 bases that match TRBD1. The V and J ends lost 4 bases and 6 bases, in that order; junction bases with no gene match: 9. Germline V gene lookup returns CDR1 LNHDA and CDR2 SQIVND (reference sequence). The CDR3 is 15 residues long. In DNA form, the CDR3 reads TGTGCCAGTAGTAGAAAAACGGACAGGGGAAATGGCTACACCTTC. Encoded protein: CASSRKTDRGNGYTF. Full variable domain (outside the CDR3, taken from reference TRBV19 and TRBJ1-2): DGGITQSPKYLFRKEGQNVTLSCEQNLNHDAMYWYRQDPGQGLRLIYYSQIVNDFQKGDIAEGYSVSREKKESFPLTVTSAQKNPTAFYLCASSRKTDRGNGYTFGSGTRLTVV.

About this clone itself: A read error may account for a junction end that differs from germline. This rearrangement joins TRBV6-5 to TRBJ1-3; 7 bases are shared with TRBD1. The CDR3 length is 13 residues. Germline CDR1 and CDR2: MNHEY and SVGAGI. CDR3 DNA sequence: TGTGCCAGCAGTACGACAGGGAGACCACCCTTCGATTTT. It encodes CASSTTGRPPFDF.

The CDR3, as DNA: TGTGCCAGCAGCTTAGTGGCAGGGTCGTATGGCTACACCTTC. This gives the protein CASSLVAGSYGYTF. The chain employs TRBV7-2 and TRBJ1-2; a weak D match, TRBD1 (5 bases). Trimming removed 1 base at V and 5 bases at J, with 11 bases between. From germline, CDR1 is SGHTA and CDR2 FQGNSA. This CDR3 has 14 residues. The full variable domain, its missing parts supplied by reference TRBV7-2 and TRBJ1-2, is GAGVSQSPSNKVTEKGKDVELRCDPISGHTALYWYRQSLGQGLEFLIYFQGNSAPDKSGLPSDRFSAERTGGSVSTLTIQRTQQEDSAVYLCASSLVAGSYGYTFGSGTRLTVV.

The genes are TRBV7-8 and TRBJ1-2; D is undetermined. This CDR3 is built from 12 residues. The V end was cut by 5 bases, the J end by 7 bases, with 11 bases between. Germline CDR1 SGHVS, CDR2 FQNEAQ. The CDR3 loop is CASSPRLSGYTF. CDR3 in DNA: TGTGCCAGCAGCCCTCGACTTTCTGGCTACACCTTC.

The V and J genes are TRBV3-1 (or the pseudogene TRBV3-2) and TRBJ1-2; no clear D gene. The CDR3 spans 14 residues. The V end was cut by 0 bases, the J end by 6 bases, with 11 bases between. Germline CDR1 reads LGHDT; CDR2 reads YNNKEL (reference sequence). The CDR3, as DNA: TGTGCCAGCAGCCAAGATAGCGCAATTAATGGCTACACCTTC. It yields the protein CASSQDSAINGYTF.

The chain recombines TRBV12-3 or TRBV12-4 with TRBJ1-4; TRBD1 agrees at 9 bases. The CDR3 spans 13 residues. V trimming: 6 bases; J trimming: 4 bases; junction bases outside the gene matches: 0. In DNA form, the CDR3 reads TGTGCCAGCAGGACAGGGGGTAATGAAAAACTGTTTTTT. This codes for CASRTGGNEKLFF.

This chain joins TRBV5-6 and TRBJ2-3; 12 bases align to TRBD2. J was trimmed by 5 bases and V by 4 bases; bases with no gene match: 5. The CDR3 has 15 amino acids. CDR1 SGHDT and CDR2 YYEEEE come from the germline V gene. The CDR3 bases are TGTGCCAGCAGCCCCCTAGCGGGGGGGGTAGATACGCAGTATTTT. Amino acids: CASSPLAGGVDTQYF.

J is TRBJ1-5 and V is TRBV19; tentative D call: TRBD1 (5 bases). Trimming stripped 7 bases from V and 0 bases from J, with 19 bases between. Per germline, CDR1 LNHDA and CDR2 SQIVND (reference sequence). CDR3 length equals 17 residues. The CDR3 is CASTKGMDITSNQPQHF. The DNA for the CDR3 is TGTGCCAGTACCAAGGGAATGGACATAACTAGCAATCAGCCCCAGCATTTT.

The chain recombines TRBV2 with TRBJ1-2; 8 positions match TRBD1. CDR1 and CDR2 from the germline V gene are SNHLY and FYNNEI. Losses at the gene ends were 7 bases for V and 7 bases for J; bases not matched to a gene: 5. The CDR3 contains 12 residues. CDR3 nucleotide sequence: TGTGCCAGCAAGACAGGGGATGGTGGCTACACCTTC. The encoded protein is CASKTGDGGYTF.

The chain employs TRBV18 and TRBJ1-2, with D possibly TRBD1 on 6 matching bases. The CDR3 spans 13 residues. The germline V gene encodes CDR1 KGHSH and CDR2 LQKENI. V lost 2 bases and J 7 bases, leaving 11 bases between the germline ends. CDR3 sequence reads: CASSPSQGAGYTF. For the CDR3, the DNA is TGTGCCAGCTCACCATCACAGGGAGCTGGCTACACCTTC.

The rearrangement uses TRBV5-6 and TRBJ2-1, with 9 bases identical to TRBD1. Germline V gives CDR1 SGHDT, CDR2 YYEEEE. Trimming at V came to 2 bases and at J to 9 bases, leaving 9 bases not matched to a gene. This CDR3 is built from 15 residues. The CDR3 DNA sequence: TGTGCCAGCAGCTTTCGGGACAGGGTTTATGTTGAGCAGTTCTTC. This translates into CASSFRDRVYVEQFF. The whole variable domain, filled in from reference TRBV5-6 and TRBJ2-1, reads DAGVTQSPTHLIKTRGQQVTLRCSPKSGHDTVSWYQQALGQGPQFIFQYYEEEERQRGNFPDRFSGHQFPNYSSELNVNALLLGDSALYLCASSFRDRVYVEQFFGPGTRLTVL.

As to this clone: In the same sample, other DNA sequences code for this CDR3. The gene calls are TRBV30 and TRBJ1-2; a weak D match, TRBD1 (6 bases). Germline-derived CDR1 and CDR2 are GTSNPN and SVGIG (reference sequence). V was trimmed by 1 base and J by 0 bases, leaving 9 bases between them. The CDR3 is made up of 14 amino acids. The CDR3 loop is CAWSEGGPNYGYTF. The DNA for the CDR3 is TGTGCCTGGAGTGAAGGGGGACCTAACTATGGCTACACCTTC.

The chain carries TRBV7-9 and TRBJ2-7; 8 positions agree with TRBD1. The CDR3 length is 15 residues. CDR1 and CDR2 (germline): SEHNR, FQNEAQ (reference sequence). J was trimmed by 2 bases and V by 4 bases; bases with no gene match: 7. The CDR3 DNA follows: TGTGCCAGCAGCTCGCAGGGGACAGGCACCTACGAGCAGTACTTC. It encodes CASSSQGTGTYEQYF.

This chain joins TRBV18 and TRBJ1-1, with D possibly TRBD1 on 5 matching bases. CDR3 length: 16 residues. The germline V gene encodes CDR1 KGHSH and CDR2 LQKENI. V was pared by 1 base and J by 1 base, with 13 bases between. Written as DNA, the CDR3 is TGTGCCAGCTCACCACGGGTGGGACTGTCGAACACTGAAGCTTTCTTT. Translating it yields CASSPRVGLSNTEAFF.